Described below is a single T cell receptor (beta chain) sequence and its context. There is no known antigen for this receptor. Nothing much larger sits one base from this clone, and base qualities are not available. The germline V gene sets CDR1 to LGHNA and CDR2 to YNFKEQ. Including cysteine and phenylalanine, the CDR3 has 11 amino acids. This entry keeps only the CDR3 DNA: 33 bases, framed from base 1. V sheds 6 bases and J sheds 5 bases, leaving 4 bases between their ends. Patients with a history of autoimmune disease or receiving systemic immunosuppression were excluded from the trial. Peripheral blood for TCR sequencing was collected from all dose cohorts at baseline, on cycle 4 day 1, and on cycle 7 day 1. Samples were obtained from an open-label, multicenter, first-in-human phase I dose-escalation trial of ivuxolimab. Adults with locally advanced or metastatic melanoma, renal cell, hepatocellular, or head and neck squamous cell carcinoma were enrolled in the trial. Before TCR sequencing, CD4+ T cells and CD8+ T cells were sorted from peripheral blood as separate populations.

This entry is derived from a study of OX40 agonist ivuxolimab in advanced cancers. Broadly, across the study: Ivuxolimab was an agonistic, fully human IgG2 monoclonal antibody directed against OX40 (CD134), a costimulatory receptor. Intravenous ivuxolimab was administered to patients every 2 weeks at six dose levels: 0.01, 0.1, 0.3, 1.5, 3 and 10 mg/kg. Of the approximately 54 dose-escalation patients, hepatocellular carcinoma was present in around 19, melanoma in approximately 15, renal cell carcinoma in 9 and head and neck cancer in 9. In the dose-escalation cohort, roughly 80% of patients were male, and the mean age was around 60 years, with a range of about 23 to 90. Prior anti-PD-1, anti-PD-L1 or anti-CTLA-4 therapy was permitted, and checkpoint inhibitors had been received by about 44% of dose-escalation patients. Partial responses occurred in three dose-escalation patients, of whom one had hepatocellular carcinoma and two had cutaneous melanoma. The purpose of peripheral TCRbeta sequencing was to test whether ivuxolimab changed TCR sequence diversity and led to clonal T-cell expansion. The paper reports the monotherapy dose-escalation portion (N of about 50 patients) of the phase I ivuxolimab trial.

The research as a whole found: In the 0.1-3.0 mg/kg groups, partial responders had among the lowest normalized peripheral clonal expansion, particularly in CD8+ T cells. After ivuxolimab, more expanded clones were found on average in CD8+ T cells than in CD4+ T cells. Which antigens the clonally expanded peripheral T cells were specific for was not determined. Low levels of normalized T-cell clonal expansion were also shown by some nonresponding patients. At doses from 0.1 to 3.0 mg/kg, clonal expansion was seen in both CD4+ and CD8+ blood T cells between baseline and week 6.

Genomic DNA was isolated from the sorted cells so that the TCRbeta CDR3 region could be sequenced. TCRbeta CDR3 regions were sequenced using the immunoSEQ Assay. Here the immuneACCESS table is served through TCRdb, limited to in-frame sequences with V and J called. Missing clones are a known gap in these copies; in checked studies unresolved V genes cover under half, and the rest lacks a known reason. For this sample there are about 94,000 clones; 80% to 90% appear just once. The biggest ten clones account for approximately 0.29% of the sample. Here the sequenced sample was CD4+ or CD8+ T cells sorted from blood, taken in a trial of the OX40 agonist ivuxolimab. The receptor's source is an adult with an advanced solid tumor such as melanoma, head and neck, liver or kidney cancer. This chain joins TRBV4-2 to TRBJ2-2, with the D segment identity uncertain. The nucleotides are TGTGCCAGCAGACTTACCGGGGAGCTGTTTTTT. This encodes CASRLTGELFF.